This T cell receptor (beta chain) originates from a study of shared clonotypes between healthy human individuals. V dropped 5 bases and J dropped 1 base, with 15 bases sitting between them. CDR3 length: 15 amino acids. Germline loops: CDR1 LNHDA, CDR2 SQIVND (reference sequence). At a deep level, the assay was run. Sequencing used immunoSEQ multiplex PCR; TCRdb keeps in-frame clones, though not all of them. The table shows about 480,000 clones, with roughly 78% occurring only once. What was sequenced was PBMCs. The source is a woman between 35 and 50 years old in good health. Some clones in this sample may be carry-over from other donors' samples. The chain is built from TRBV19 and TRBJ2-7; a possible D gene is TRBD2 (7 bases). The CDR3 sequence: CASSRGGATSYEQYF. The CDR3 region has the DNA TGTGCCAGTAGTCGAGGGGGGGCCACTTCCTACGAGCAGTACTTC.